This T cell receptor beta chain appears in the sequencing data of a study of Graves' ophthalmopathy and Graves' hyperthyroidism. Symptoms, serum thyroxine and TRAb, thyroid ultrasound, and orbital computed tomography formed the diagnostic basis. Comment on this clonotype: Its antigen remains unknown.

CDR1 and CDR2 (germline): LNHNV, YYDKDF (reference sequence). This CDR3 is built from 17 residues. The V segment lost 1 base and the J segment 4 bases; nucleotides outside the gene matches: 9. The study amplified TCR beta CDR3 regions using RNA transcripts. Following a first-round RT-PCR that used HTBI primers, a second-round multiplex PCR was carried out. TCRdb called the multiplex PCR reads again in MiXCR, with one record for every CDR3 protein. Of about 620,000 distinct CDR3 sequences listed, 20% to 25% are singletons. Study outcomes and limitations: Blood also harbored most expanded thyroid clonotypes above 0.001 frequency.

This receptor was taken from a woman aged 18-29 years with stable Graves' hyperthyroidism. Some clones in this sample may be carry-over from other donors' samples. Sequences were obtained from peripheral blood. The chain is built from TRBV15 and TRBJ2-5; TRBD1 matches at 10 bases. The CDR3 loop reads CATSRAPGTGERETQYF. CDR3 nucleotides: TGTGCCACCAGCAGAGCCCCGGGGACAGGGGAAAGAGAGACCCAGTACTTC.